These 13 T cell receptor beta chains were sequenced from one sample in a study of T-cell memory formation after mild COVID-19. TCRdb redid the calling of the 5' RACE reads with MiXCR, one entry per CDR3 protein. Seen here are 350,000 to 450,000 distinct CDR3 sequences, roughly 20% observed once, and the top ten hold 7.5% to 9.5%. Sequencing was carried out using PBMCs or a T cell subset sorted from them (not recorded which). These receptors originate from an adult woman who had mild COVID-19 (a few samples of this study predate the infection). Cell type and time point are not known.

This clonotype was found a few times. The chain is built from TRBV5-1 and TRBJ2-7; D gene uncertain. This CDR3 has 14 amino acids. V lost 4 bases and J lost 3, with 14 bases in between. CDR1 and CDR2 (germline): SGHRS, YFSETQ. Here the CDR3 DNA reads TGCGCCAGCAGCGCCGACACCTCCCTCTACGAGCAGTACTTC. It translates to CASSADTSLYEQYF.

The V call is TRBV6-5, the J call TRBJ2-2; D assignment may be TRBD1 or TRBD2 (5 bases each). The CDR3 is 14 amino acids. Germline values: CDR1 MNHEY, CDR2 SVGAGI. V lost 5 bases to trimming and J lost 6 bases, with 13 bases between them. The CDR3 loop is CASSPPVGAGELFF. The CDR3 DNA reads TGTGCCAGCAGTCCCCCCGTGGGGGCCGGGGAGCTGTTTTTT.

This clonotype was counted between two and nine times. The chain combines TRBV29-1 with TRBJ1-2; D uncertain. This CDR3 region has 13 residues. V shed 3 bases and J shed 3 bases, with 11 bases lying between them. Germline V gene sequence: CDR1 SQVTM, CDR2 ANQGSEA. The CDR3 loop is CSVDNKEDYGYTF. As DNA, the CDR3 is TGCAGCGTTGATAATAAGGAAGACTATGGCTACACCTTC.

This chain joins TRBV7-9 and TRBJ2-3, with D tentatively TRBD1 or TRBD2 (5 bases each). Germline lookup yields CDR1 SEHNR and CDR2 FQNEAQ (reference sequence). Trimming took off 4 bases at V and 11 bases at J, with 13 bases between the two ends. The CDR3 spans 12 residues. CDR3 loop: CASSYGTSEQYF. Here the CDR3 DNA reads TGTGCCAGCAGCTATGGGACGTCTGAGCAGTATTTT.

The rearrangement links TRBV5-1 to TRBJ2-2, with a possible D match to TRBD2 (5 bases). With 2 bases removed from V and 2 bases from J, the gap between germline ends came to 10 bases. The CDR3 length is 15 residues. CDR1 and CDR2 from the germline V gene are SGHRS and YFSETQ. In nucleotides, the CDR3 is TGCGCCAGCAGCTTACATCGGGGAAACACCGGGGAGCTGTTTTTT. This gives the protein CASSLHRGNTGELFF.

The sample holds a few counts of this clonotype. The CDR3 spells CASSTMGDYGYTF. CDR3 nucleotides: TGTGCCAGCAGCACAATGGGGGACTATGGCTACACCTTC. The chain employs TRBV7-6 and TRBJ1-2; D may be TRBD1 (5 bases). There are 13 residues in the CDR3. CDR1 is SGHVS and CDR2 is FNYEAQ in the germline V gene. V lost 5 bases and J lost 3, with 10 bases in between.

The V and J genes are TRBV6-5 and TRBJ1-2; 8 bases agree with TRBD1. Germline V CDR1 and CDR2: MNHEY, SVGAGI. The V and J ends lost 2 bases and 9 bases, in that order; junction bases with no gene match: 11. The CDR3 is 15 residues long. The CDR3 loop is CASSYVDRDNMRYTF. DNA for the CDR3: TGTGCCAGCAGTTACGTGGACAGGGATAATATGCGCTACACCTTC.

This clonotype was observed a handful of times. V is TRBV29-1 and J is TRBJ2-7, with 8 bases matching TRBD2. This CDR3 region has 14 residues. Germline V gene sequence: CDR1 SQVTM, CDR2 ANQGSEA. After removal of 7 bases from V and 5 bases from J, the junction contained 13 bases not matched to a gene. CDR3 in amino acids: CSAAGGEGPNEQYF. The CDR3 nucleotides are TGCAGCGCCGCCGGGGGGGAGGGCCCCAACGAGCAGTACTTC.

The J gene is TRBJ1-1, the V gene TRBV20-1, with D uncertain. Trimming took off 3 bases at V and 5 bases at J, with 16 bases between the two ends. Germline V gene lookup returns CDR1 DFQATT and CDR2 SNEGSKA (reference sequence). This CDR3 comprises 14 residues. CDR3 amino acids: CSARLSGRVTEAFF. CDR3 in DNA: TGCAGTGCTAGGCTCTCAGGCCGGGTGACTGAAGCTTTCTTT.

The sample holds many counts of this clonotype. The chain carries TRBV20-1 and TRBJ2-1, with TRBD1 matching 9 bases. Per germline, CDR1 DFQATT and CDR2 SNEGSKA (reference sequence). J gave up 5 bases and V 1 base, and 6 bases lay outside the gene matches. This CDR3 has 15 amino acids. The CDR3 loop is CSARGGQGNHNEQFF. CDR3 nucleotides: TGCAGTGCTAGAGGGGGACAGGGAAACCACAATGAGCAGTTCTTC.

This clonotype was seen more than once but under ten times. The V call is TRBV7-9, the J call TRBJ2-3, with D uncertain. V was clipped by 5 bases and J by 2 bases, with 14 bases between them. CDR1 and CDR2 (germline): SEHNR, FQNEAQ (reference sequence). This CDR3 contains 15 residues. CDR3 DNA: TGTGCCAGCAGCCCGAGAGGCGGAATCACAGATACGCAGTATTTT. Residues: CASSPRGGITDTQYF.

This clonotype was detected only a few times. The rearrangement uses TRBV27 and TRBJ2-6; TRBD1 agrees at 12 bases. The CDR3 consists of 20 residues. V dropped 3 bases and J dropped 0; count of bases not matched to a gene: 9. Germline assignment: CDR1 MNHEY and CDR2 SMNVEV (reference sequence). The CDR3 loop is CASSFWGQGATSSGANVLTF. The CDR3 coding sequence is TGTGCCAGCAGTTTCTGGGGACAGGGGGCCACTAGCTCTGGGGCCAACGTCCTGACTTTC.

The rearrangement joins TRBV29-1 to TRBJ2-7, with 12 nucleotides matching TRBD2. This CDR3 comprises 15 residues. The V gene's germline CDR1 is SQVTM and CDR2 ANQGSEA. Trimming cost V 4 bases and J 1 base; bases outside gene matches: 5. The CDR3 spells CSVGLAGAPSYEQYF. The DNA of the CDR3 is TGCAGCGTTGGACTAGCGGGGGCACCTTCCTACGAGCAGTACTTC.